These 9 T cell receptor beta chains came from one sample sequenced in a study of blood T cells in healthy people across ages. Then a second PCR, running about 6 to 12 cycles, was carried out with a sample-barcoded 5' primer and a J-beta primer mix. TCRdb reanalysed the 5' RACE reads using MiXCR and keeps one entry per CDR3 protein. The sample holds 1.5 million to 2 million distinct CDR3 sequences, more than 35% seen once. The sample taken for sequencing was blood. The receptor set was obtained from a human donor in good health.

This clonotype was detected only a few times. The gene calls are TRBV28 and TRBJ2-4; D is undetermined. Judging by the DNA end, TRBJ2-7 fits better; the J call may be wrong. Germline assignment: CDR1 MDHEN and CDR2 SYDVKM. The CDR3 runs 14 residues. The CDR3 sequence: CASSDTLEPYEQYF. CDR3 DNA sequence: TGTGCCAGCAGCGACACGCTGGAGCCCTACGAGCAGTACTTC.

The chain joins TRBV27 to TRBJ2-1; D possibly corresponds to TRBD2 (6 bases). This CDR3 region has 16 residues. V lost 3 bases to trimming and J lost 1 base, with 13 bases between them. The germline gives CDR1 MNHEY, CDR2 SMNVEV (reference sequence). CDR3 DNA: TGTGCCAGCAGTTTGGAGGGGATAGTATCCTACAATGAGCAGTTCTTC. Translated: CASSLEGIVSYNEQFF.

This clonotype was seen a few times. The chain employs TRBV4-2 and TRBJ2-1; 12 bases are shared with TRBD2. V lost 1 base, J lost 6 bases, and 10 bases stayed unmatched. CDR1 LGHNA and CDR2 YNFKEQ come from the germline V gene. The CDR3 sequence is 18 residues long. The CDR3 protein is CASSQGRASGGASNEQFF. The CDR3 nucleotides read TGTGCCAGCAGCCAAGGGCGGGCTAGCGGGGGGGCGTCCAATGAGCAGTTCTTC.

This clonotype was recorded once. The chain links TRBV6-5 to TRBJ1-2; 7 bases are shared with TRBD1. Trimming at V came to 0 bases and at J to 8 bases, leaving 6 bases not matched to a gene. The CDR3 extends over 14 amino acids. In germline, CDR1 is MNHEY, CDR2 SVGAGI. CDR3 in DNA: TGTGCCAGCAGTTACTCTACAGGGGCTCGAGGCTACACCTTC. Protein sequence: CASSYSTGARGYTF.

V is TRBV5-5 and J is TRBJ2-1; D is perhaps TRBD1 or TRBD2 (6 bases each). CDR3 length: 15 amino acids. Trimming shortened V by 6 bases and J by 0 bases, and 13 bases separated the two germline ends. Germline CDR1 SGHKS, CDR2 YYEKEE (reference sequence). CDR3 nucleotides: TGTGCCAGCACCTGGAGGGGGTCCTCCTACAATGAGCAGTTCTTC. This translates into CASTWRGSSYNEQFF.

Concerning this clonotype itself: At one boundary the junction diverges from the germline segment, which might be a read error. This sequence joins TRBV7-2 and TRBJ1-2; maybe TRBD1 (6 bases). This CDR3 region has 15 residues. Germline V lookup: CDR1 SGHTA, CDR2 FQGNSA. The CDR3 is CASSPVQGTNYGYTF. The CDR3 bases are TGCGCCAGCAGCCCCGTACAGGGAACCAACTATGGCTACACCTTC. The full variable domain, with the rest looked up from reference TRBV7-2 and TRBJ1-2, is GAGVSQSPSNKVTEKGKDVELRCDPISGHTALYWYRQSLGQGLEFLIYFQGNSAPDKSGLPSDRFSAERTGGSVSTLTIQRTQQEDSAVYLCASSPVQGTNYGYTFGSGTRLTVV.

This clonotype was observed many times. The V gene is TRBV29-1, the J gene TRBJ2-7; no firm D call. Trimming took off 7 bases at V and 6 bases at J, with 13 bases between the two ends. The CDR3 spans 11 residues. Germline-derived CDR1 and CDR2 are SQVTM and ANQGSEA. CDR3 sequence: CSGVVFGEQYF. The CDR3 bases are TGCAGCGGAGTAGTATTCGGCGAGCAGTACTTC.

Only one count was recorded for this clonotype. The chain couples TRBV6-1 to TRBJ2-1; possibly TRBD1 or TRBD2 for D (5 bases each). The CDR3 is made up of 17 amino acids. The germline V gene has CDR1 MNHNS and CDR2 SASEGT. V was clipped by 1 base and J by 8 bases, with 21 bases between them. Here the CDR3 DNA reads TGTGCCAGCAGTGAAGGGAGCCGGGACCCCCAGGGCTATGAGCAGTTCTTC. This gives the protein CASSEGSRDPQGYEQFF.

This clonotype was observed a handful of times. The chain links TRBV7-2 to TRBJ2-4; unclear D gene. The CDR3 spans 14 residues. V dropped 5 bases and J dropped 1 base, with 9 bases sitting between them. Germline lookup yields CDR1 SGHTA and CDR2 FQGNSA. Here the CDR3 reads CASSPRSAKNIQYF. The CDR3 nucleotides are TGTGCCAGCAGCCCACGGTCGGCCAAAAACATTCAGTACTTC.